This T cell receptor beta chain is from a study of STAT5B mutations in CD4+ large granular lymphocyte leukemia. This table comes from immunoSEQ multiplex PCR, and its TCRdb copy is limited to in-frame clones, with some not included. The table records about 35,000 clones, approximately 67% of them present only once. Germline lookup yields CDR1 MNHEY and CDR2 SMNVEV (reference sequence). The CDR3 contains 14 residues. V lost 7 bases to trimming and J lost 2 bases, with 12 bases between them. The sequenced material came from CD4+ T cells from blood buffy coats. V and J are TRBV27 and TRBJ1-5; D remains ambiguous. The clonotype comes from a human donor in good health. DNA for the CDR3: TGTGCCAGCAAGGGAGGGCATGGCAATCAGCCCCAGCATTTT. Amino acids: CASKGGHGNQPQHF.